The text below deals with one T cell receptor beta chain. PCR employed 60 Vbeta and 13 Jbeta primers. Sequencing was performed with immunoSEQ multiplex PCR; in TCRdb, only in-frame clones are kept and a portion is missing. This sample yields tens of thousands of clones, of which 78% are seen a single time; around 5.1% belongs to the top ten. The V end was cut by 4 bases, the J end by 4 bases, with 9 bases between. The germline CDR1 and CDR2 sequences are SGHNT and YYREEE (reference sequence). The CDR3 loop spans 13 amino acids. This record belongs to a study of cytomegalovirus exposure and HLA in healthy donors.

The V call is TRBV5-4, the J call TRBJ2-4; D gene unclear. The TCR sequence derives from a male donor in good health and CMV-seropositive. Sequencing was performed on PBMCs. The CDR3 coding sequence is TGTGCCAGCAGCGACAAAGGAAAAAACATTCAGTACTTC. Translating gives CASSDKGKNIQYF.